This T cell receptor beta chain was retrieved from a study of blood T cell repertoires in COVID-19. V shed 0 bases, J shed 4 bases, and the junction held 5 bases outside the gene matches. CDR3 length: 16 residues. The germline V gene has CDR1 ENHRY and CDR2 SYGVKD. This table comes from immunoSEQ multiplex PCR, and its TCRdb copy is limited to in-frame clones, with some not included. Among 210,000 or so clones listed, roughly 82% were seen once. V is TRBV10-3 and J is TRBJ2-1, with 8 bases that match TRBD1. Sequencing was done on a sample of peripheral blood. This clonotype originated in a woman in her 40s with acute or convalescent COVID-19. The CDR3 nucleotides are TGTGCCATCAGTGAGTCGTCAGGGGGCCGGTACAATGAGCAGTTCTTC. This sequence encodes CAISESSGGRYNEQFF.